These 10 T cell receptor beta chains were all obtained from the same sample, sequenced in a study of T-cell reconstitution after alpha-beta-depleted transplantation in children. Preparation of the TCRbeta library involved a method that used unique molecular identifiers. TCRdb used MiXCR to reprocess the PCR reads, holding one entry per CDR3 protein. The data hold under 250,000 distinct CDR3 sequences, with around a sixth observed a single time. Material: PBMCs, mostly from graft donor cells, obtained 360 days after TCRalphabeta/CD19-depleted stem cell transplant. These receptor sequences come from a male patient aged 2-15 years who had a stem cell transplant for acute lymphoblastic leukemia, so the T cells may come from the graft donor.

This clonotype was picked up a small number of times. This chain uses TRBV7-9 with TRBJ2-7; tentatively, D is TRBD1 or TRBD2 (5 bases each). Trimming took 1 base from V and 2 from J, leaving 12 bases between them. This CDR3 is built from 15 residues. Germline values: CDR1 SEHNR, CDR2 FQNEAQ (reference sequence). The DNA of the CDR3 is TGTGCCAGCAGCTTAGTTGTCGGGGCGACCTACGAGCAGTACTTC. This gives the protein CASSLVVGATYEQYF.

On this clonotype: Lacking the conserved final phenylalanine or tryptophan, this CDR3 likely reflects a read error. This chain connects TRBV5-1 to TRBJ2-1, with 7 bases fitting TRBD2. With 0 bases clipped from V and 5 bases from J, the junction kept 2 bases outside the gene matches. Germline V CDR1 and CDR2: SGHRS, YFSETQ. The CDR3 length is 14 residues. The CDR3 sequence is CASSLGDYNNEQFS. CDR3 nucleotide sequence: TGCGCCAGCAGCTTGGGGGACTATAACAATGAGCAGTTCTCC.

This clonotype was counted many times. J is TRBJ1-4 and V is TRBV10-3; no clear D gene. Trimming removed 2 bases at V and 4 bases at J, with 8 bases between. Germline V gene data show CDR1 as ENHRY and CDR2 as SYGVKD. The CDR3 extends over 14 amino acids. This chain's CDR3 is CAISEASFNEKLFF. In DNA, the CDR3 is TGTGCCATCAGTGAGGCCAGCTTTAATGAAAAACTGTTTTTT.

This clonotype was seen ten or more times. This sequence joins TRBV10-3 and TRBJ2-2, with D possibly being TRBD1 (5 bases). Germline V gene data show CDR1 as ENHRY and CDR2 as SYGVKD. Trimming removed 7 bases from V and 4 bases from J, with 10 bases in between. This CDR3 has 13 residues. CDR3 in amino acids: CAITGISTGELFF. CDR3 in DNA: TGTGCCATCACAGGGATTAGCACCGGGGAGCTGTTTTTT.

This clonotype was found a few times. The CDR3 bases are TGTGCCAGCAGCTTAAGGGGGCTGGGGGCGAACACCGGGGAGCTGTTTTTT. Translating it yields CASSLRGLGANTGELFF. The J gene is TRBJ2-2, the V gene TRBV7-2; 7 nucleotides align to TRBD1. This CDR3 region has 17 residues. V shed 2 bases and J 0 bases; nucleotides not matched to a gene: 6. Germline V gives CDR1 SGHTA, CDR2 FQGNSA.

This clonotype was found a few times. V gene TRBV28 combines with J gene TRBJ2-3; D possibly uses TRBD1 or TRBD2 (5 bases each). CDR3 length equals 16 residues. Trimming removed 5 bases from V and 5 bases from J, with 20 bases in between. Germline V gene lookup returns CDR1 MDHEN and CDR2 SYDVKM. The chain's CDR3 is CASSTPGAGTGDTQYF. The CDR3 DNA follows: TGTGCCAGCAGTACCCCCGGGGCCGGGACCGGAGATACGCAGTATTTT.

The chain has TRBV5-6 and TRBJ2-1; the D is unclear. This CDR3 has 14 residues. Germline V gene lookup returns CDR1 SGHDT and CDR2 YYEEEE. The ends were cut back, 6 bases at V and 2 bases at J, with 12 bases in the middle. The DNA of the CDR3 is TGTGCCAGCACGCATACCTCTACCTACAATGAGCAGTTCTTC. Translated: CASTHTSTYNEQFF.

This clonotype has just a few counts. The V and J genes are TRBV5-5 and TRBJ2-1, with a weak D call TRBD1 (5 bases). The V end lost 0 bases, the J end lost 5 bases, and 9 bases lay between the germline ends. Germline values: CDR1 SGHKS, CDR2 YYEKEE (reference sequence). The CDR3 is made up of 14 amino acids. The CDR3 DNA reads TGTGCCAGCAGCTTGGAGGGGTTTAACAATGAGCAGTTCTTC. It specifies CASSLEGFNNEQFF.

This clonotype was observed a handful of times. V and J are TRBV20-1 and TRBJ2-4; TRBD1 aligns across 7 bases. The CDR3 runs 15 residues. The germline V gene has CDR1 DFQATT and CDR2 SNEGSKA (reference sequence). V trimming: 0 bases; J trimming: 7 bases; junction bases outside the gene matches: 9. The CDR3 sequence: CSARDGQVIKNIQYF. The CDR3 region has the DNA TGCAGTGCTAGAGATGGACAGGTGATTAAGAACATTCAGTACTTC.

This clonotype was recorded at least ten times. The CDR3 DNA sequence: TGTGCCAGCAGCTTGGGGCAGGGATACAATGAGCAGTTCTTC. This encodes CASSLGQGYNEQFF. The chain is built from TRBV5-6 and TRBJ2-1, with D possibly TRBD1 on 5 matching bases. The CDR3 spans 14 residues. The germline gives CDR1 SGHDT, CDR2 YYEEEE. V shed 0 bases and J shed 4 bases, with 8 bases lying between them.